This TCR beta chain was captured in a study of T cells and copy number aberrations in small-cell lung cancer. Whole-study results and caveats: Versus adjacent lung, tumor T-cell richness and clonality were lower; density nonsignificantly. The tissue was entirely formalin-fixed and paraffin-embedded, which is known to produce sequencing artifacts.

The assay was immunoSEQ multiplex PCR, and TCRdb's table has in-frame clones only and misses some. The repertoire consists of under 8,000 clones, with 76% occurring once and the leading ten covering under 10%. As for this clone: Its target is not known.

No donor received preoperative chemotherapy or radiotherapy, or immunotherapy before or after surgery. Each donor had smoking or heavy second-hand smoke exposure. CDR3 length: 13 amino acids. Germline assignment: CDR1 MNHNY and CDR2 SVGAGI (reference sequence). Trimming shortened V by 2 bases and J by 1 base, and 5 bases separated the two germline ends. The clonotype comes from a woman in her 70s with small cell lung cancer. Some clones in this sample may be carry-over from other donors' samples. The chain combines TRBV6-6 with TRBJ1-1; D gene uncertain. The specimen was normal tissue next to the tumor. In DNA form, the CDR3 reads TGTGCCAGCAGTTACCTGCAGAACACTGAAGCTTTCTTT. Translated: CASSYLQNTEAFF.